Shown below are 3 T cell receptor beta chains from a single sample sequenced in a study of blood T cell repertoires in COVID-19. This table comes from immunoSEQ multiplex PCR, and its TCRdb copy is limited to in-frame clones, with some not included. The sample lists more than 400,000 clones, roughly 88% seen once, with 3.2% in the top ten. Material: peripheral blood. The receptors were gathered from a human donor in a cohort sampled during active COVID-19.

The chain links TRBV10-1 to TRBJ2-5; D is perhaps TRBD2 (5 bases). V lost 8 bases and J lost 2, with 12 bases in between. This CDR3 contains 13 residues. Germline V gene sequence: CDR1 WNHNN, CDR2 SYGVQD (reference sequence). CDR3 sequence reads: CASQASPQETQYF. CDR3 coding DNA: TGCGCCAGCCAGGCTAGCCCTCAAGAGACCCAGTACTTC.

The J gene is TRBJ2-7, the V gene TRBV14; TRBD2 might be the D (5 bases). Between the trimmed V and J ends, which lost 0 bases and 4 bases, there was a span of 10 bases. The CDR3 covers 14 residues. The germline gives CDR1 SGHDN, CDR2 FVKESK. The chain's CDR3 is CASSQDYRGYEQYF. The CDR3 DNA reads as TGTGCCAGCAGCCAAGATTATAGAGGGTACGAGCAGTACTTC. Full variable domain (missing parts from reference TRBV14 and TRBJ2-7): EAGVTQFPSHSVIEKGQTVTLRCDPISGHDNLYWYRRVMGKEIKFLLHFVKESKQDESGMPNNRFLAERTGGTYSTLKVQPAELEDSGVYFCASSQDYRGYEQYFGPGTRLTVT.

This chain connects TRBV7-2 to TRBJ2-2; TRBD2 matches 11 bases. This CDR3 is built from 17 residues. The ends lost 3 bases at V and 3 bases at J; junction bases unmatched: 6. CDR1 and CDR2 (germline): SGHTA, FQGNSA. The CDR3 sequence is CASSFSGRASYTGELFF. The DNA for the CDR3 is TGTGCCAGCAGCTTTAGCGGGAGGGCCTCTTACACCGGGGAGCTGTTTTTT.